The rows below give T cell receptor beta chains drawn from one sample of a study of identical twins. TCRdb re-called the 5' RACE reads through MiXCR, storing one row per CDR3 protein. Of hundreds of thousands of distinct CDR3 sequences in the sample, roughly 18% are singletons; the top ten hold about an eighth. The same sample was also used in a study of T cells expressing NK-cell markers.

The specimen sequenced was PBMCs. These receptors all stem from a young woman in good health. The CDR3 runs from the conserved cysteine through the conserved F or W. Fields, in order: clone size, D gene, V gene, J gene, CDR3 DNA, CDR3 protein. A D gene is named only where the DNA matches it firmly. Not all rows give a size; the values are once, few, many and, for expanded clones, a class.

few,-,TRBV5-1,TRBJ1-2,TGCGCCAGCAGCTTTGGGATGGGGACTTATGGCTACACCTTC,CASSFGMGTYGYTF
few,-,TRBV11-2,TRBJ1-3,TGTGCCAGCAGCTTAGGTCGCCGGAACACCATATATTTT,CASSLGRRNTIYF
-,-,TRBV7-2,TRBJ2-1,TGTGCCAGCAGCTTAGTGAGAGGGTCAGGGGGGTCCAATGAGCAGTTCTTC,CASSLVRGSGGSNEQFF
-,-,TRBV5-1,TRBJ2-3,TGCGCCAGCAGCCATCCTAGCACAGATACGCAGTATTTT,CASSHPSTDTQYF
few,TRBD1,TRBV9,TRBJ2-3,TGTGCCAGCAGCGTAGCTCTGACAGGGGGAGAGGCAGATACGCAGTATTTT,CASSVALTGGEADTQYF
few,-,TRBV18,TRBJ1-1,TGTGCCAGCTCACAACGGGATGGCACTGAAGCTTTCTTT,CASSQRDGTEAFF
few,-,TRBV7-8,TRBJ2-3,TGTGCCAGCAGACTGGTACGATTTGGAACAGATACGCAGTATTTT,CASRLVRFGTDTQYF
few,TRBD2,TRBV28,TRBJ2-1,TGTGCCAGCAGTTTATCCTGGACTAGCGGGAGTTTAGATGAGCAGTTCTTC,CASSLSWTSGSLDEQFF
once,-,TRBV24-1,TRBJ2-3,TGTGCCACCAGTGACCCGACGGGAGATACGCAGTATTTT,CATSDPTGDTQYF
few,-,TRBV6-1,TRBJ1-2,TGTGCCAGCTCCCCCCAGGCCCTTAACTATGGCTACACCTTC,CASSPQALNYGYTF
-,TRBD2,TRBV12-3/TRBV12-4,TRBJ2-2,TGTGCCAGCAGTCCCAGGAGCGGGAGTTCGGGCGGGGAGCTGTTTTTT,CASSPRSGSSGGELFF
-,-,TRBV5-1,TRBJ2-5,TGCGCCAGCAGCTTGGATCTGCGAGAGACCCAGTACTTC,CASSLDLRETQYF
-,-,TRBV10-2,TRBJ1-1,TGCGCCAGACGAGAGGGACCATACACTGAAGCTTTCTTT,CARREGPYTEAFF
many,-,TRBV12-3/TRBV12-4,TRBJ2-1,TGTGCCAGCAGTGTGCGACAACGAGGGAATGAGCAGTTCTTC,CASSVRQRGNEQFF
many,-,TRBV29-1,TRBJ1-5,TGCAGCGTTGGGCAGGACGGCAGGTCCCAGCATTTT,CSVGQDGRSQHF
-,-,TRBV20-1,TRBJ2-1,TGCAGTGCTACAATAGAAAGCAACTACAATGAGCAGTTCTTC,CSATIESNYNEQFF
-,-,TRBV6-1,TRBJ2-1,TGTGCCAGCAGTGAAGGGCTGTGGGGGCATCCTTTCCCCCCCAATGAGCAGTTCTTC,CASSEGLWGHPFPPNEQFF
-,TRBD2,TRBV24-1,TRBJ2-3,TGTGCCACCAGTGATGGGGCCGCGGGAGGTAAAGCAGATACGCAGTATTTT,CATSDGAAGGKADTQYF
-,-,TRBV9,TRBJ2-3,TGTGCCAGCAGCGAGGTCTACTCTGGGGCGCAGGCTACGCAGTATTTT,CASSEVYSGAQATQYF
-,-,TRBV12-3/TRBV12-4,TRBJ2-3,TGTGCCAGCAGGCGGACACGCACAGATACGCAGTATTTT,CASRRTRTDTQYF